This T cell receptor (beta chain) was sequenced for a study of T-cell memory formation after mild COVID-19. The CDR3 contains 15 residues. J gave up 4 bases and V 8 bases, and 10 bases lay outside the gene matches. Germline V gives CDR1 KGHSH, CDR2 LQKENI. TCRdb redid the calling of the 5' RACE reads with MiXCR, one entry per CDR3 protein. The table shows fewer than 700,000 distinct CDR3 sequences, with less than 25% occurring only once. This receptor was identified in an adult woman who had mild COVID-19 (a few samples of this study predate the infection). Cell type and time point are not known. What was sequenced was PBMCs or a T cell subset sorted from them (not recorded which). The genes are TRBV18 and TRBJ2-3; 9 bases match TRBD2. The CDR3 loop is CASSLSSGGPDTQYF. The CDR3 nucleotides are TGTGCCAGCAGTCTTAGTAGCGGGGGCCCAGATACGCAGTATTTT. The full variable domain, in which reference TRBV18 and TRBJ2-3 provide the parts outside the CDR3, is NAGVMQNPRHLVRRRGQEARLRCSPMKGHSHVYWYRQLPEEGLKFMVYLQKENIIDESGMPKERFSAEFPKEGPSILRIQQVVRGDSAAYFCASSLSSGGPDTQYFGPGTRLTVL.